These T cell receptor beta chains were read from a single sample in a study of T cell repertoires in cytomegalovirus infection. From the reads, TCRdb called clonotypes with MiXCR, one entry per CDR3 protein. Found here are roughly 300,000 distinct CDR3 sequences, 20% to 30% of them singletons; the top ten hold 14%. The sequenced sample consisted of PBMCs. Receptor source: a human donor in good health (CMV status not recorded). Some clones in this sample may be carry-over from other donors' samples. CDR3s include the opening cysteine and the closing phenylalanine or tryptophan. Each record gives: J gene, clone size, CDR3 length, V gene, D gene, CDR3 protein, CDR3 DNA. D genes are given only for firm matches. Where a row states a size, it is once, few, many or the class of an expanded clone; other rows omit it.

j_gene: TRBJ2-1; abundance: NA; len: 11; v_gene: TRBV6-6; d_gene: NA; CDR3aa: CASANTGPQFF; CDR3nt: TGTGCCAGCGCAAATACGGGACCGCAGTTCTTC
j_gene: TRBJ2-5; abundance: many; len: 15; v_gene: TRBV7-2; d_gene: TRBD1; CDR3aa: CASSLDRGRAETQYF; CDR3nt: TGTGCCAGCAGCTTGGACAGGGGGCGCGCAGAGACCCAGTACTTC
j_gene: TRBJ1-5; abundance: NA; len: 16; v_gene: TRBV19; d_gene: TRBD1; CDR3aa: CASSIGRQGGHQPQHF; CDR3nt: TGTGCCAGTAGTATAGGCCGACAGGGTGGGCATCAGCCCCAGCATTTT
j_gene: TRBJ2-3; abundance: NA; len: 14; v_gene: TRBV6-6; d_gene: TRBD1; CDR3aa: CASTPDRGTDTQYF; CDR3nt: TGTGCCAGCACCCCGGACAGGGGCACAGATACGCAGTATTTT
j_gene: TRBJ2-7; abundance: few; len: 12; v_gene: TRBV6-2/TRBV6-3; d_gene: TRBD1; CDR3aa: CASGGQAYEQYF; CDR3nt: TGTGCCAGCGGGGGACAGGCATACGAGCAGTACTTC
j_gene: TRBJ1-1; abundance: few; len: 14; v_gene: TRBV27; d_gene: NA; CDR3aa: CASSLWAVNTEAFF; CDR3nt: TGTGCCAGCAGTTTATGGGCCGTGAACACTGAAGCTTTCTTT
j_gene: TRBJ2-1; abundance: few; len: 16; v_gene: TRBV11-2; d_gene: TRBD2; CDR3aa: CASSAQTSGSYNEQFF; CDR3nt: TGTGCCAGCAGCGCCCAGACTAGCGGTTCCTACAATGAGCAGTTCTTC
j_gene: TRBJ2-5; abundance: NA; len: 16; v_gene: TRBV3-1; d_gene: NA; CDR3aa: CASTLRGGVAQETQYF; CDR3nt: TGTGCCAGCACCTTAAGGGGCGGGGTGGCCCAAGAGACCCAGTACTTC
j_gene: TRBJ2-2; abundance: NA; len: 15; v_gene: TRBV24-1; d_gene: TRBD2; CDR3aa: CATEGVAGNTGELFF; CDR3nt: TGTGCCACCGAAGGAGTAGCGGGAAACACCGGGGAGCTGTTTTTT
j_gene: TRBJ2-2; abundance: NA; len: 15; v_gene: TRBV20-1; d_gene: TRBD1; CDR3aa: CSARSSGQGAGELFF; CDR3nt: TGCAGTGCTAGAAGTTCGGGACAGGGGGCCGGGGAGCTGTTTTTT
j_gene: TRBJ1-1; abundance: many; len: 12; v_gene: TRBV25-1; d_gene: NA; CDR3aa: CASRGNFAEAFF; CDR3nt: TGTGCCAGCAGAGGAAACTTTGCTGAAGCTTTCTTT
j_gene: TRBJ2-7; abundance: many; len: 14; v_gene: TRBV7-2; d_gene: NA; CDR3aa: CASSFLRSSYEQYF; CDR3nt: TGTGCCAGCAGCTTTCTGAGGAGCTCCTACGAGCAGTACTTC